This T cell receptor beta chain was captured in a study of T cells in Graves' hyperthyroidism and ophthalmopathy (dated by TCRdb to the late 2010s). With respect to the entire study: Peripheral blood was collected at initial diagnosis, before any treatment. After blood sampling, hyperthyroidism patients were treated with methimazole at a starting dose of 30 mg daily, and ophthalmopathy patients were treated with high-dose intravenous methylprednisolone. Prospective prediction of ophthalmopathy was tested in an independent validation cohort of about 19 hyperthyroidism patients and 17 patients who later progressed to ophthalmopathy. For training and testing, the roughly 100 patients in the discovery cohort were randomly divided in a 7:3 ratio. TCR Vbeta CDR3 sequencing of approximately 140 peripheral blood samples (43 ophthalmopathy, 75 hyperthyroidism and around 17 progressor patients) is reported in the paper. To identify distinguishing TCR V-J signatures, a discovery cohort of about a hundred patients was used, comprising 43 with Graves' ophthalmopathy and 55 to 65 with stable Graves' hyperthyroidism. The study also compared thyroid tissue and blood T-cell repertoires from several Graves' hyperthyroidism patients. Points the paper makes about the study in general: In validation, progression to ophthalmopathy was predicted by the model with nearly 71% sensitivity and just over 72% specificity, a median of roughly six months before onset. Sample size was not statistically predetermined, and blinding of investigators to group allocation was not performed. Most expanded thyroid clonotypes (frequency above 0.001) were also detected in blood, a finding suggesting that blood repertoires may reflect thyroid immune responses. In cross-validation, a model built on a 13 V-J signature told ophthalmopathy apart from stable hyperthyroidism with 85% to 90% sensitivity and about 81% specificity, and in testing the same model reached 80%/75%.

Deletion took 9 bases off V and 1 base off J, with a span of 20 bases between the germline ends. According to the germline V gene, CDR1 reads SNHLY and CDR2 reads FYNNEI. Inclusive of the bounding cysteine and phenylalanine, the CDR3 is 16 residues long. Only the CDR3 DNA is retained, 48 bases long and in frame from the first base. This clonotype has a count of ten or more. The specificity of this receptor is unknown. Per-nucleotide qualities are absent, and no much larger clonotype sits a single base away. Graves' hyperthyroidism was defined as stable when no progression to ophthalmopathy occurred over 18 months of follow-up. Hyperthyroidism patients were aged 18 to 65 years and newly diagnosed, with disease duration of less than 2 months. Any patient with an uncontrolled infection, another autoimmune disease, pregnancy or lactation was excluded. Diagnoses were based on clinical symptoms, serum thyroxine and TRAb, thyroid ultrasound and orbital computed tomography. PBMCs were separated from around 9.1 ml of fresh peripheral blood using Ficoll-Paque density gradient centrifugation. Total RNA was extracted using Trizol reagent, and RNA quality was assessed on an Agilent 2100 Bioanalyzer.

The TCR beta CDR3 regions were amplified from RNA transcripts. The TCR CDR3 was subjected to a first round of RT-PCR using the HTBI primer set and the Qiagen OneStep RT-PCR kit. Libraries were constructed in a second round of multiplex PCR, after which size selection and purification were carried out. The libraries were sequenced on an Illumina HiSeq2000 using paired-end 100 bp reads. For the original study's pipeline: SOAPnuke was used to process the raw data, removing reads that contained adapters or uncalled bases, had a mean Phred below 15, or lacked an exact match to the constant primer or identifier. COPE v1.2.5 was used to merge high-quality paired reads, and clonotypes were defined as unique nucleotide sequences. MiTCR v1.1 was used to align clonotypes to the IMGT TRBV, TRBD and TRBJ reference segments. Only V-J combinations with frequency above 0.0001, covering about 99% of repertoires, were analysed. The TCS score was defined as F50 (clonal expansion) divided by E x V (chaos), with BLOSUM62-based TCRdist calculated between CDR3 peptides within each V-J. Welch's t-statistics and random forest reduced around 510 V-J features to fewer than 15, which were used in a naive Bayes classifier (R e1071). TCRdb applied fastp at Q25 and MiXCR to the public reads, then kept only in-frame beta chains. Entries that share a CDR3 protein sequence are merged under the most common genes and DNA. The V and J calls, along with clone size, are taken from TCRdb and not from the paper's own processing. The sample has about 420,000 distinct CDR3 sequences on record, about a sixth of them singletons. The ten largest clones capture roughly 7.4% of the sample.

The receptor comes from a woman aged 18-29 years with Graves' hyperthyroidism. Sequences were obtained from blood. The V gene is TRBV2 and the J gene is TRBJ2-3; perhaps TRBD2 is the D gene, with 6 bases matching. The DNA is TGTGCCAGAAGGGCTAGCGCCAGAGGCGGCACAGATACGCAGTATTTT. It encodes CARRASARGGTDTQYF.